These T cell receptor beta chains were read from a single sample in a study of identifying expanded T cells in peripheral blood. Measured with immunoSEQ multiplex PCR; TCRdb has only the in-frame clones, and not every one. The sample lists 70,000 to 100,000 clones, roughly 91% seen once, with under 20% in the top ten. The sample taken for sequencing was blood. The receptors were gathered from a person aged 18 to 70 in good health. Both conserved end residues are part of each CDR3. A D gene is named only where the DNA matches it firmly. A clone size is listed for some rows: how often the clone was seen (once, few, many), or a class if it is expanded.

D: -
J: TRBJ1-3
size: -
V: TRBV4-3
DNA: TGCGCCAGCAGCCCCGGGACCGGAGGAAACACCATATATTTT
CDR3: CASSPGTGGNTIYF

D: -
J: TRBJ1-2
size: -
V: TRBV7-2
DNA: TGTGCCAGCAGCTGGTCTGGGTATGGCTACACCTTC
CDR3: CASSWSGYGYTF

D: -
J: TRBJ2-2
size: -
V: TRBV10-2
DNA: TGCGCCAGCCGGGTACCGAGAACCGGGGAGCTGTTTTTT
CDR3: CASRVPRTGELFF

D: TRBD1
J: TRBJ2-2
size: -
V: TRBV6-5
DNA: TGTGCCAGCAGTTACTCCCCGGACAGGGACACCGGGGAGCTGTTTTTT
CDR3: CASSYSPDRDTGELFF

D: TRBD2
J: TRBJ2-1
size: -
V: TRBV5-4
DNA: TGTGCCAGCAGCCCGCGGGGTACTCTAGCGGGGACTGACAATGAGCAGTTCTTC
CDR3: CASSPRGTLAGTDNEQFF

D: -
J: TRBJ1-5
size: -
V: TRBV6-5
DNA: TGTGCCACCCGCTTACGGCCTAATCAGCCCCAGCATTTT
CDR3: CATRLRPNQPQHF

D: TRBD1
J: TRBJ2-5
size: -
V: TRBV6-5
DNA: TGTGCCAGCAGTTACGCTAGGGACAGGGGAGAGACCCAGTACTTC
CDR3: CASSYARDRGETQYF

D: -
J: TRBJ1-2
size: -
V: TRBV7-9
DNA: TGTGCCAGCAGCTCCTCCTCGGGGGTATATGGCTACACCTTC
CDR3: CASSSSSGVYGYTF

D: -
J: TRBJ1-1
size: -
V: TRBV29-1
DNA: TGCAGCTCCCGAAGAGGGGGTGAAGCTTTCTTT
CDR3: CSSRRGGEAFF

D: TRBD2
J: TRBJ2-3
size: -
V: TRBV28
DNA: TGTGCCAGCAGTTTAGGCGGGGGGTACACAGATACGCAGTATTTT
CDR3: CASSLGGGYTDTQYF

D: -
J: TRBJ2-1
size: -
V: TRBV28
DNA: TGTGCCAGCAGTTTCGCCCAGGGATCGCTCTACAATGAGCAGTTCTTC
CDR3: CASSFAQGSLYNEQFF

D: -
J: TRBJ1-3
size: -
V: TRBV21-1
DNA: TGTGCCAGCAGCAAAGGGGGCGCCTCTGGAAACACCATATATTTT
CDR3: CASSKGGASGNTIYF

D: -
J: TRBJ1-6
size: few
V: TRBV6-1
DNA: TGTGCCAGCAGTGAATGGGGCACCTCCTATAATTCACCCCTCCACTTT
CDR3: CASSEWGTSYNSPLHF

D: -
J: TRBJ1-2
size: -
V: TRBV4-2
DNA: TGTGCCAGCAGCCAAGGCAGGGCAGATAACTATGGCTACACCTTC
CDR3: CASSQGRADNYGYTF

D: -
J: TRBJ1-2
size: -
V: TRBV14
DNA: TGTGCCAGCAGCCATGGTCCGAGCTATGGCTACACCTTC
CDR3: CASSHGPSYGYTF

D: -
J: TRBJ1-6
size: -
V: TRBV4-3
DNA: TGCGCCAGCAGCCAGTACCCTTTGGAGAATTCACCCCTCCACTTT
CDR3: CASSQYPLENSPLHF

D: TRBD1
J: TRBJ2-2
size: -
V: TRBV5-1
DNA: TGCGCCAGCAGCGCAGGGACAGGGGTTTATGCCGGGGAGCTGTTTTTT
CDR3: CASSAGTGVYAGELFF

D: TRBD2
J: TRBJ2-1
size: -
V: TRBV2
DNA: TGTGCCAGCAGTGAGTCTCGGGGGGGCTACAATGAGCAGTTCTTC
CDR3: CASSESRGGYNEQFF

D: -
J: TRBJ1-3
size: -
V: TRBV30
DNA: TGTGCCTGGGAGCGGGGCGATCCTGGAAACACCATATATTTT
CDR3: CAWERGDPGNTIYF

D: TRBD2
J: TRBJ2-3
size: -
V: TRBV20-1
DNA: TGCAGGAGCGGGGGGGCAGGCACGCAGTATTTT
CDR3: CRSGGAGTQYF

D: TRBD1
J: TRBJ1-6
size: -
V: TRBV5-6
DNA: TGTGCCAGCAGCTGGCGGGACAGAGCAATTAATTCGGCCCTCCACTTT
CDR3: CASSWRDRAINSALHF

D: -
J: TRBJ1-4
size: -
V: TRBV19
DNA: TGTGCCAGTAGTATAGATACAGGGCCAGCTAATGAAAAACTGTTTTTT
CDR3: CASSIDTGPANEKLFF

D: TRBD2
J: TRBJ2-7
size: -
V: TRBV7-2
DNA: TGTGCCAGCAGCTTATCCTCCGGGGGGGTTTTCTACGAGCAGTACTTC
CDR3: CASSLSSGGVFYEQYF

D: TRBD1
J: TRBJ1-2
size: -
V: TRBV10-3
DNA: TGTGCCACCCCTCGGGACAGTATATTCACTAACTATGGCTACACCTTC
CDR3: CATPRDSIFTNYGYTF

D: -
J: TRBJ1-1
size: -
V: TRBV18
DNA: TGTGCCAGCTCACCGACCTACAGGGAGACTAGCACTGAAGCTTTCTTT
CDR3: CASSPTYRETSTEAFF

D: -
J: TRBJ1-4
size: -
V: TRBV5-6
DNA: TGTGCCAGCAGCTCGGGGTCTGGCCCTTATAATGAAAAACTGTTTTTT
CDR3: CASSSGSGPYNEKLFF

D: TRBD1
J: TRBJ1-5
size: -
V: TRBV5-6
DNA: TGTGCCAGCAGCCGGGGACAGGGCAATCAGCCCCAGCATTTT
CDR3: CASSRGQGNQPQHF

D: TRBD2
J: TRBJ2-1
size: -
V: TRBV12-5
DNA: TGTGCTAGTGGTTTTAGCGGGGGGTCCTACAATGAGCAGTTCTTC
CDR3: CASGFSGGSYNEQFF

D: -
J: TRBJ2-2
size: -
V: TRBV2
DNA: TGTGCCAGCAAGGACCCAGGGGAGATGTTTTTT
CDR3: CASKDPGEMFF

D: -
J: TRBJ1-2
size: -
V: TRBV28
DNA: TGTGCCAGCAGTTCACCAGGGGAGGTGGCTGGGGGCTACACCTTC
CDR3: CASSSPGEVAGGYTF

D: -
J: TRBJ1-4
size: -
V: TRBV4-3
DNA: TGCGCCAGCAGCCAAGATCGGGTAGAAAAACTGTTTTTT
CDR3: CASSQDRVEKLFF

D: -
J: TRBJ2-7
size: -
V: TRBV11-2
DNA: TGTGCCAGCAGCTTAGACAGCTACGAGCAGTACTTC
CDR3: CASSLDSYEQYF

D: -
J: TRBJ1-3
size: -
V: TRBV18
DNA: TGTGCCAGCTCAGAAATACAGGATTATGGAAACACCATATATTTT
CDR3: CASSEIQDYGNTIYF

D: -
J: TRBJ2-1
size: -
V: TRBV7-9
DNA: TGTGCCAGCAGCTTAGCTGGATGGGATGAGCAGTTCTTC
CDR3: CASSLAGWDEQFF

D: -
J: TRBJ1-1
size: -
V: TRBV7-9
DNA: TGTGCCAGCAGCCCCGACAGCCTGAACACTGAAGCTTTCTTT
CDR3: CASSPDSLNTEAFF

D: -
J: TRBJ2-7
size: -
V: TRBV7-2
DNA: TGTGCCAGCAGCCGGGGTTCGGGGCTATCCTACGAGCAGTACTTC
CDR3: CASSRGSGLSYEQYF

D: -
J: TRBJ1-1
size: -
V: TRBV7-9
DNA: TGTGCCAGCAGCCCGCCGGGTTTGAACACTGAAGCTTTCTTT
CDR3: CASSPPGLNTEAFF

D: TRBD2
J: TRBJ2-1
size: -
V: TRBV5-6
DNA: TGTGCCAGCAGTTCGGCGGGACTAGCGGGGGCGGAGTTCTTC
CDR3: CASSSAGLAGAEFF

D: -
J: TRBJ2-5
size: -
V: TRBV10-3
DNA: TGTGCCATCAGTGAGTCGTACCGGGGCCAAGAGACCCAGTACTTC
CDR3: CAISESYRGQETQYF

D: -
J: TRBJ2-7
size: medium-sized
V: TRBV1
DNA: TGCACCAGCAGCCCGGAACCACATCCAACGTTCCCCTACGAGCAGTACTTC
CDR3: CTSSPEPHPTFPYEQYF